The present entry profiles one T cell receptor beta chain with its context. The entry originates in a study of control samples from healthy donors and cancer patients. Germline V lookup: CDR1 SGHTA, CDR2 FQGNSA. V lost 3 bases, J lost 2 bases, and 6 bases stayed unmatched. This CDR3 has 16 amino acids. Sequenced by immunoSEQ multiplex PCR; TCRdb stores in-frame clones only, minus some. The table records approximately 160,000 clones, roughly 95% of them present only once. Material: blood. The TCR comes from a woman aged 55-75 years in good health. The chain joins TRBV7-2 to TRBJ1-2; TRBD1 matches at 10 bases. The CDR3 region is CASSFIPGQGNYGYTF. CDR3 nucleotide sequence: TGTGCCAGCAGCTTTATTCCGGGACAGGGGAACTATGGCTACACCTTC. The variable domain in full, completed from reference TRBV7-2 and TRBJ1-2, reads GAGVSQSPSNKVTEKGKDVELRCDPISGHTALYWYRQSLGQGLEFLIYFQGNSAPDKSGLPSDRFSAERTGGSVSTLTIQRTQQEDSAVYLCASSFIPGQGNYGYTFGSGTRLTVV.